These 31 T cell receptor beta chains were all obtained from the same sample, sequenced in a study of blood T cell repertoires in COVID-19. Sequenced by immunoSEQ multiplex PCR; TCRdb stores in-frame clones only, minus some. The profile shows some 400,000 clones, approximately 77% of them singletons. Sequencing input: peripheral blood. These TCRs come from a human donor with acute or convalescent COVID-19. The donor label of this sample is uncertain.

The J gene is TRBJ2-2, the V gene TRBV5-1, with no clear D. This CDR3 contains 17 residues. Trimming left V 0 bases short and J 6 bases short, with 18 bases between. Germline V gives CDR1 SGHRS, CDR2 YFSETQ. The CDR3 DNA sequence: TGCGCCAGCAGCTTGGCCGACCGTTCAGCTGGGCCCGGGGAGCTGTTTTTT. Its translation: CASSLADRSAGPGELFF.

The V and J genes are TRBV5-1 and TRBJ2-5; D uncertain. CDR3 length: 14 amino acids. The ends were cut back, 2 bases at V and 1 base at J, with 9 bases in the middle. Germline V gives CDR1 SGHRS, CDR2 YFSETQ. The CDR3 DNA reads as TGCGCCAGCAGCTTTTCCTTTTTCCAAGAGACCCAGTACTTC. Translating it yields CASSFSFFQETQYF.

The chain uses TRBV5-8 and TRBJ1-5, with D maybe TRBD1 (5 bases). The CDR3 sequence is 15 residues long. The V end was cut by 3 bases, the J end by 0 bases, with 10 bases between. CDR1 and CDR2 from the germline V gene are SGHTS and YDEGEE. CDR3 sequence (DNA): TGTGCCAGCAGCTCAGGGATATATAGCAATCAGCCCCAGCATTTT. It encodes CASSSGIYSNQPQHF. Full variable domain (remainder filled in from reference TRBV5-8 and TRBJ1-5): EAGVTQSPTHLIKTRGQQATLRCSPISGHTSVYWYQQALGLGLQFLLWYDEGEERNRGNFPPRFSGRQFPNYSSELNVNALELEDSALYLCASSSGIYSNQPQHFGDGTRLSIL.

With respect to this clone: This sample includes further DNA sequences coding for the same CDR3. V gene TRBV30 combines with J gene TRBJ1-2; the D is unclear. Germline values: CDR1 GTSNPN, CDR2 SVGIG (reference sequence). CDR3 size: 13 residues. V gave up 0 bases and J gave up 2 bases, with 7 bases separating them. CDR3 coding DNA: TGTGCCTGGAGTGTATTACTGAACTATGGCTACACCTTC. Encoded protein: CAWSVLLNYGYTF.

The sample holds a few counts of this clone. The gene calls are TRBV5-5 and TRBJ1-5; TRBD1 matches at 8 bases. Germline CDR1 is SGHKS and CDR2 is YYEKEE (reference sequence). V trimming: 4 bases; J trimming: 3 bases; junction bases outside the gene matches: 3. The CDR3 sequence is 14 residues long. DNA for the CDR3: TGTGCCAGCAGCCCGGACAGGGACAATCAGCCCCAGCATTTT. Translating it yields CASSPDRDNQPQHF.

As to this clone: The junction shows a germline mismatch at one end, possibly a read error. CDR3 DNA: TGTGCCAGTACGCCAGGGGCCTCCAGGCTGATATTC. It yields the protein CASTPGASRLIF. The genes are TRBV19 and TRBJ1-2, with D possibly being TRBD1 (6 bases). CDR1 and CDR2 from the germline V gene are LNHDA and SQIVND (reference sequence). CDR3 length equals 12 residues. The full variable domain, completed using reference TRBV19 and TRBJ1-2, is DGGITQSPKYLFRKEGQNVTLSCEQNLNHDAMYWYRQDPGQGLRLIYYSQIVNDFQKGDIAEGYSVSREKKESFPLTVTSAQKNPTAFYLCASTPGASRLIFGSGTRLTVV.

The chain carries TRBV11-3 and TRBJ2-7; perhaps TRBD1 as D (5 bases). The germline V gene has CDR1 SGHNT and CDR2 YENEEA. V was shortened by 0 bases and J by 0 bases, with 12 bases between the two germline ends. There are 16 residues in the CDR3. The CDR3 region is CASSLDRVQSSYEQYF. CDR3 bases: TGTGCCAGCAGCTTAGACAGGGTGCAAAGCTCCTACGAGCAGTACTTC. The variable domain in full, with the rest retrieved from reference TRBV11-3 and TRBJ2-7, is EAGVVQSPRYKIIEKKQPVAFWCNPISGHNTLYWYLQNLGQGPELLIRYENEEAVDDSQLPKDRFSAERLKGVDSTLKIQPAELGDSAVYLCASSLDRVQSSYEQYFGPGTRLTVT.

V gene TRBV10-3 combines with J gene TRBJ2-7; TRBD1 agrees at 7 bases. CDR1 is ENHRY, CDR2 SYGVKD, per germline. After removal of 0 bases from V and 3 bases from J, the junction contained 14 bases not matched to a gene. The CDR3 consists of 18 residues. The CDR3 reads CAISESPADRRWHYEQYF. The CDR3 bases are TGTGCCATCAGTGAGTCCCCAGCGGACAGGCGGTGGCACTACGAGCAGTACTTC.

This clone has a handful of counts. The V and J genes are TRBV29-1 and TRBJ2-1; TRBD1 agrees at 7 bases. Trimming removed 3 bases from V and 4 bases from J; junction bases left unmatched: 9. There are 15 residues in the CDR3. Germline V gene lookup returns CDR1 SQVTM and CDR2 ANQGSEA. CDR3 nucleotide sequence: TGCAGCGTTGAGAGACCGGGACAGAGATACAATGAGCAGTTCTTC. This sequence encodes CSVERPGQRYNEQFF.

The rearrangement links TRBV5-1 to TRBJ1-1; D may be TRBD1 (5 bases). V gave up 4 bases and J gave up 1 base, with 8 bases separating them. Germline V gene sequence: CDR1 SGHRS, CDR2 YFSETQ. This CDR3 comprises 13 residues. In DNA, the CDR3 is TGCGCCAGCAGCGCAGGGTCGAACACTGAAGCTTTCTTT. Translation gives CASSAGSNTEAFF. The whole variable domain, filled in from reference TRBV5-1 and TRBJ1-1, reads KAGVTQTPRYLIKTRGQQVTLSCSPISGHRSVSWYQQTPGQGLQFLFEYFSETQRNKGNFPGRFSGRQFSNSRSEMNVSTLELGDSALYLCASSAGSNTEAFFGQGTRLTVV.

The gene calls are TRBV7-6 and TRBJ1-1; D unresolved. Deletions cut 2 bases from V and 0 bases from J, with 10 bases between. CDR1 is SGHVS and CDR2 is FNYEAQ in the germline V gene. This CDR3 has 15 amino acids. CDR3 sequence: CASSLNGQLNTEAFF. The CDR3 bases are TGTGCCAGCAGCTTAAATGGGCAGCTGAACACTGAAGCTTTCTTT.

The chain's CDR3 is CASSGTGAGEAFF. The CDR3, as DNA: TGTGCCAGCAGTGGGACAGGGGCGGGAGAAGCTTTCTTT. The chain has TRBV6-2 or TRBV6-3 and TRBJ1-1; TRBD1 matches at 10 bases. The germline V gene has CDR1 MNHEY and CDR2 SVGEGT. Germline trimming cut 5 bases from V and 8 bases from J; bases unmatched to any gene: 5. This CDR3 region has 13 residues.

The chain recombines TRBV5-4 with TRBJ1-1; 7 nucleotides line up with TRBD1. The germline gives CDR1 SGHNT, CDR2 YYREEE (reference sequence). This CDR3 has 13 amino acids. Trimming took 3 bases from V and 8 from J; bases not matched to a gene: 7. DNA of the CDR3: TGTGCCAGCAGCTCACAGGACAGGACGGAAGCTTTCTTT. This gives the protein CASSSQDRTEAFF. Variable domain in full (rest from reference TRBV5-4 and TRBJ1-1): ETGVTQSPTHLIKTRGQQVTLRCSSQSGHNTVSWYQQALGQGPQFIFQYYREEENGRGNFPPRFSGLQFPNYSSELNVNALELDDSALYLCASSSQDRTEAFFGQGTRLTVV.

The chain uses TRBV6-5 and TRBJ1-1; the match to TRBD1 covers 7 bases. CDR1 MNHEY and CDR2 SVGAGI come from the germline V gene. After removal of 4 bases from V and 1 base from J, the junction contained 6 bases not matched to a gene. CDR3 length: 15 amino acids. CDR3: CASSLAGGPNTEAFF. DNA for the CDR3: TGTGCCAGCAGTTTAGCAGGGGGACCGAACACTGAAGCTTTCTTT.

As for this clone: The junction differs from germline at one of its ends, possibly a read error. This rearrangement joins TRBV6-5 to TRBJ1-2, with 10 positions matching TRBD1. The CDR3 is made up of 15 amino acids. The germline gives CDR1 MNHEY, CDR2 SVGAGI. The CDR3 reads CASSYRDRGGYGHTF. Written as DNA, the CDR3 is TGTGCCAGCAGTTACCGGGACAGGGGCGGCTATGGCCACACCTTC.

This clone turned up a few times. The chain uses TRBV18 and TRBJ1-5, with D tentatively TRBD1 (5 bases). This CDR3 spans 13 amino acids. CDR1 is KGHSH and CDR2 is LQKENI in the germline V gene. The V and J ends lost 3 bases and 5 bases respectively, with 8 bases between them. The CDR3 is CASSPGGYQPQHF. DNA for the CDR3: TGTGCCAGCTCACCTGGGGGGTATCAGCCCCAGCATTTT.

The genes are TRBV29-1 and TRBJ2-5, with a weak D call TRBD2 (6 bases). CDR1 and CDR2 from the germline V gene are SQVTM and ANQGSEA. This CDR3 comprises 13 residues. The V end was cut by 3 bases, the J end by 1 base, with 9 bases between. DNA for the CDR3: TGCAGCGTTGAGGGACTGGCCCAAGAGACCCAGTACTTC. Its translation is CSVEGLAQETQYF. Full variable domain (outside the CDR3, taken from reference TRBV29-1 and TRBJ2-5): SAVISQKPSRDICQRGTSLTIQCQVDSQVTMMFWYRQQPGQSLTLIATANQGSEATYESGFVIDKFPISRPNLTFSTLTVSNMSPEDSSIYLCSVEGLAQETQYFGPGTRLLVL.

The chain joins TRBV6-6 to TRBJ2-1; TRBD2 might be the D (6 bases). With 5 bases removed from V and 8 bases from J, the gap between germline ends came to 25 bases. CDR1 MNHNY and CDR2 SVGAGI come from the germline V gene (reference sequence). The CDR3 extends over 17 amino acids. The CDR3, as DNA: TGTGCCAGCAGTCGCCTGATAGGTAGGAAGCGGGCCGATGAGCAGTTCTTC. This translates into CASSRLIGRKRADEQFF.

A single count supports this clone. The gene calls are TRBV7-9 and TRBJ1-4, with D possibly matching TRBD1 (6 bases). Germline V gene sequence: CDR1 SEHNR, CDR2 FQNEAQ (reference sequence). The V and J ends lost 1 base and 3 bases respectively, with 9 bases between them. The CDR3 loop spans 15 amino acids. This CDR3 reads CASSLGGGPNEKLFF. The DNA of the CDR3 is TGTGCCAGCAGCTTAGGAGGGGGTCCTAATGAAAAACTGTTTTTT.

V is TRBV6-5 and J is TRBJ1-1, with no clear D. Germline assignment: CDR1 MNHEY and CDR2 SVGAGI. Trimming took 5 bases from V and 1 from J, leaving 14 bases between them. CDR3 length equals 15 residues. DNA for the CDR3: TGTGCCAGCAGTCAATTGAGCAACAGGAACACTGAAGCTTTCTTT. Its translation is CASSQLSNRNTEAFF.

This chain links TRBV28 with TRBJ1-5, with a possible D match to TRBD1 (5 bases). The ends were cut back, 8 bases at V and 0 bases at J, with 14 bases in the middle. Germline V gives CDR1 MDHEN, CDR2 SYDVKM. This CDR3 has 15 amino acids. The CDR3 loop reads CASAPGGYSNQPQHF. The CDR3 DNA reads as TGTGCCAGCGCCCCGGGGGGATATAGCAATCAGCCCCAGCATTTT.

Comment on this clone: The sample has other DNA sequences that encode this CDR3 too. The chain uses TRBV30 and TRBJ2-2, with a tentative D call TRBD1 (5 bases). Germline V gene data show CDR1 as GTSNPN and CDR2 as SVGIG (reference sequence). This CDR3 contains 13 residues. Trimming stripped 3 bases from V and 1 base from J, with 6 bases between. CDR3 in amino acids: CAWRQGNTGELFF. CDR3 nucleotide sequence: TGTGCCTGGAGGCAGGGGAACACCGGGGAGCTGTTTTTT. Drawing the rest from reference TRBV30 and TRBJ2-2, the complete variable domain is SQTIHQWPATLVQPVGSPLSLECTVEGTSNPNLYWYRQAAGRGLQLLFYSVGIGQISSEVPQNLSASRPQDRQFILSSKKLLLSDSGFYLCAWRQGNTGELFFGEGSRLTVL.

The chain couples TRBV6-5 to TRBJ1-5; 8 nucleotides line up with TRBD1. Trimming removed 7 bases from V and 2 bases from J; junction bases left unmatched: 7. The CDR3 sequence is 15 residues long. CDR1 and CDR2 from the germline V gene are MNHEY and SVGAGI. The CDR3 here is CASTGQGYGNQPQHF. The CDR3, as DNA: TGTGCCAGCACTGGACAGGGCTATGGCAATCAGCCCCAGCATTTT.

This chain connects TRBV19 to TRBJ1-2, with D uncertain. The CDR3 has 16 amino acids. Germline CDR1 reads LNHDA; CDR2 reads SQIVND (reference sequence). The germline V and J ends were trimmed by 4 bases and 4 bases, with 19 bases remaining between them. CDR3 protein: CASSREGSWSLYGYTF. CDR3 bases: TGTGCCAGTAGTAGAGAAGGGAGTTGGTCTCTCTATGGCTACACCTTC.

The CDR3 is CSASVFGTGVSLETQYF. CDR3 sequence (DNA): TGCAGTGCTAGTGTCTTCGGGACAGGGGTGTCACTCGAGACCCAGTACTTC. The V gene is TRBV20-1, the J gene TRBJ2-5; TRBD1 agrees at 10 bases. The V segment lost 3 bases and the J segment 5 bases; nucleotides outside the gene matches: 15. This CDR3 is built from 17 residues. Germline values: CDR1 DFQATT, CDR2 SNEGSKA (reference sequence).

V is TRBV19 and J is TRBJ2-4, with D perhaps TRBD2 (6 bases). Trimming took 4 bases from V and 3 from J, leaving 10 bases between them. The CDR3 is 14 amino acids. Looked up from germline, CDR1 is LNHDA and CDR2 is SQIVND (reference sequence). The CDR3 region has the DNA TGTGCCAGTAGTAACCCGGGGGACAAAAACATTCAGTACTTC. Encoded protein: CASSNPGDKNIQYF. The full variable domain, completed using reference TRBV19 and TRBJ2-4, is DGGITQSPKYLFRKEGQNVTLSCEQNLNHDAMYWYRQDPGQGLRLIYYSQIVNDFQKGDIAEGYSVSREKKESFPLTVTSAQKNPTAFYLCASSNPGDKNIQYFGAGTRLSVL.

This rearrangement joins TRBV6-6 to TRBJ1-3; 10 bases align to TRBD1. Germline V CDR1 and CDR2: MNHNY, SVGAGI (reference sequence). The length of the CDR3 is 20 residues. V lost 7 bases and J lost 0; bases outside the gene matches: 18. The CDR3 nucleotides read TGTGCCAGCAACAACTCAGGGGGACAGGGGCCGCACCGCTCTGGAAACACCATATATTTT. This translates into CASNNSGGQGPHRSGNTIYF.

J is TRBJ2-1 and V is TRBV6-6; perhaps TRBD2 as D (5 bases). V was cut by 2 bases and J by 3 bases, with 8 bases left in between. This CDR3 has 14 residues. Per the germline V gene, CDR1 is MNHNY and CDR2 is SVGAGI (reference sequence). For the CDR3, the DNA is TGTGCCAGCAGTTACCCCGGGGACTACAATGAGCAGTTCTTC. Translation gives CASSYPGDYNEQFF.

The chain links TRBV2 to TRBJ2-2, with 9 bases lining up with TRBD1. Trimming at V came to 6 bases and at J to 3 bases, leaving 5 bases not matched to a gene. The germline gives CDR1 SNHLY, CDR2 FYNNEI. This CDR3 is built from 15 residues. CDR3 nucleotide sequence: TGTGCCAGCAGGGACAGGGGCGGATACACCGGGGAGCTGTTTTTT. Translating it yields CASRDRGGYTGELFF. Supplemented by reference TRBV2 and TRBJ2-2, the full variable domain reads EPEVTQTPSHQVTQMGQEVILRCVPISNHLYFYWYRQILGQKVEFLVSFYNNEISEKSEIFDDQFSVERPDGSNFTLKIRSTKLEDSAMYFCASRDRGGYTGELFFGEGSRLTVL.

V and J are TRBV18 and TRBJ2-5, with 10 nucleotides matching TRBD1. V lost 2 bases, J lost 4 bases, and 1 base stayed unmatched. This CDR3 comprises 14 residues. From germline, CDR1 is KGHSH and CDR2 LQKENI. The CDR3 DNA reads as TGTGCCAGCTCACCAGGACAGGGGGGAGAGACCCAGTACTTC. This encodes CASSPGQGGETQYF.

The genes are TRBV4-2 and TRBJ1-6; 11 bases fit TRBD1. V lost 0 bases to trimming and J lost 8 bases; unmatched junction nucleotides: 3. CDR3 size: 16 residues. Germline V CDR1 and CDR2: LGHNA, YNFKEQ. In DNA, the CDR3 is TGTGCCAGCAGCCAAGAGGCGGGACAGGGGGATTCACCCCTCCACTTT. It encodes CASSQEAGQGDSPLHF.